This paragraph covers one T cell receptor beta chain sequence. The target antigen is unknown. The data were obtained in a study of cytomegalovirus exposure and HLA in healthy donors. This CDR3 has 15 amino acids. The ends lost 10 bases at V and 2 bases at J; junction bases unmatched: 10. Germline loops: CDR1 SGHNT, CDR2 YYREEE (reference sequence). Whole-study results and caveats: What a later analysis showed was that several of the most significant clusters appeared linked to common viral pathogens.

The PCR contained 60 Vbeta and 13 Jbeta primers. Sequencing was performed with immunoSEQ multiplex PCR; in TCRdb, only in-frame clones are kept and a portion is missing. This sample has 100,000 to 150,000 clones, with under 85% found just once. The genes are TRBV5-4 and TRBJ2-1, with 9 bases matching TRBD1. The sequencing sample was made of PBMCs. The receptor was derived from a woman between 50 and 59 years old in good health and CMV-seropositive. For the CDR3, the DNA is TGTGCCGGAACAACCGGGACAGGGCCCTACAATGAGCAGTTCTTC. Translated, it gives CAGTTGTGPYNEQFF.